The source of this T cell receptor beta chain is a study of blood T cell repertoires in COVID-19 (dated by TCRdb to the early 2020s). Looking at the study overall: Collaborator samples came from the United States, Italy and Spain and covered acute and convalescent phases of COVID-19. Samples were obtained from the ongoing ImmuneRACE study (first 160 participants) and from approximately 1,200 subjects provided by 6 global collaborators. The prospective study material was composed of cDNA or gDNA derived from T cells, B-cell-depleted T cells, or PBMCs. Subjects who had been exposed to COVID-19, were actively infected with it, or had recovered from it provided the deeply sampled blood TCRbeta repertoires that made up the dataset. The repertoires were made available in a free public database intended to serve as a resource for research on the immune response to SARS-CoV-2. A de-identified subject ID, COVID-19 status, age in years and sex were almost always included in the sample metadata. Where available, HLA class I and class II types were obtained from metadata supplied by the sample provider rather than from assay-based typing.

The CDR3 has 16 amino acids, counting the end cysteine and phenylalanine. The kept DNA is CDR3 alone, 48 bases in frame from the first base. V lost 1 base and J lost 4 bases, and the count of bases not matched to a germline gene is 3. CDR1 SGHAT and CDR2 FQNNGV were looked up in the germline V gene. TCRbeta CDR3 regions were amplified from genomic DNA by means of the immunoSEQ Assay, a bias-controlled multiplex PCR. The published analysis was carried out like this. The number of nucleated cells in each sample was estimated by amplification of reference gene primers within the assay. To quantify the absolute abundance of each unique TCRbeta CDR3 rearrangement, sequence reads were collapsed and filtered. For each sample, productive Simpson clonality was calculated as the square root of Simpson's diversity index across productive rearrangements. Entries here come from immuneACCESS through TCRdb and include only in-frame sequences with V and J called. Some clones fail to appear in such tables; in the studies checked, an unresolved V gene covers under half of the shortfall, and the cause of the remainder is unknown. Clone size and the V and J calls come from that table; the DNA yielded D and trimming. The sample profile shows under 150,000 clones; approximately 80% of them were found once. The leading ten clones occupy about 9.9% of the sample.

Each collaborating institution followed its own protocols to collect whole blood in K2EDTA tubes. For TCRbeta analysis, collaborator samples were shipped as frozen whole blood, as isolated PBMCs, or as DNA extracted from either sample type. Concerning this clone: The antigen it binds to is not known. Per-nucleotide qualities are absent, and no much larger clonotype sits a single base away.

The investigation overall reported the following: The quantity of clinical and demographic metadata differed by source and by participant and was supplied without curation.

The sequence is built from TRBV11-2 and TRBJ2-1, and 11 bases in between align with TRBD2. Sequenced sample: peripheral blood. The sequence was obtained from a man aged 35 to 55 with active or convalescent COVID-19. This receptor carries the CDR3 CASSLGTSGRYNEQFF. Read as DNA, the sequence is TGTGCCAGCAGCTTAGGGACTAGCGGGCGATACAATGAGCAGTTCTTC.